The clone carrying this TCR beta chain was detected many times. These data come from a study of neurological immune-mediated disorders. Trimming cost V 0 bases and J 4 bases, with 8 bases left between them. The CDR3 contains 14 residues. Germline values: CDR1 LNHNV, CDR2 YYDKDF (reference sequence). Via MiXCR, TCRdb re-called the 5' RACE reads, giving one row per CDR3 protein. The table lists approximately 40,000 distinct CDR3 sequences, 3% to 4% of them singletons. The chain joins TRBV15 to TRBJ2-3; no reliable D call. The clonotype comes from a man aged 25 to 45 with multiple sclerosis. Sequenced material: PBMCs. The CDR3 DNA reads as TGTGCCACCAGCAGAGATCCAGCATCAGATACGCAGTATTTT. It is translated as CATSRDPASDTQYF.